Below, 21 T cell receptor beta chains from the same sample are listed, as sequenced in a study of blood T cell repertoires in COVID-19. Sequencing used immunoSEQ multiplex PCR; TCRdb keeps in-frame clones, though not all of them. The sample yields roughly 180,000 clones, roughly four fifths seen once. Sequencing was performed on peripheral blood. These receptor sequences come from a man in his forties who had recovered from COVID-19.

The chain couples TRBV3-1 (or the pseudogene TRBV3-2) to TRBJ1-1; no clear D gene. The CDR3 length is 13 residues. From germline, CDR1 is LGHDT and CDR2 YNNKEL (reference sequence). V was clipped by 4 bases and J by 5 bases, with 11 bases between them. CDR3 in amino acids: CASSPPQQTEAFF. CDR3 DNA sequence: TGTGCCAGCAGCCCGCCCCAACAGACTGAAGCTTTCTTT.

The V call is TRBV6-5, the J call TRBJ2-1; a possible D gene is TRBD1 (6 bases). This CDR3 region has 14 residues. Germline lookup yields CDR1 MNHEY and CDR2 SVGAGI. Deletions cut 0 bases from V and 8 bases from J, with 11 bases between. CDR3 sequence reads: CASSYSIRGYEQFF. DNA for the CDR3: TGTGCCAGCAGTTACTCGATCAGGGGATATGAGCAGTTCTTC.

This clone has more than one count but fewer than ten. The genes are TRBV10-2 and TRBJ2-2; 10 nucleotides align to TRBD2. V lost 11 bases and J lost 0; bases outside the gene matches: 12. The CDR3 covers 17 residues. Germline V gives CDR1 WSHSY, CDR2 SAAADI. The CDR3 sequence is CAPQGELAGSNTGELFF. CDR3 DNA sequence: TGCGCCCCCCAGGGGGAACTAGCGGGGTCGAACACCGGGGAGCTGTTTTTT.

The chain combines TRBV7-9 with TRBJ1-3, with 7 bases that match TRBD1. The CDR3 has 14 residues. After removal of 5 bases from V and 2 bases from J, the junction contained 3 bases not matched to a gene. CDR1 is SEHNR, CDR2 FQNEAQ, per germline (reference sequence). CDR3 residues: CASSTTGAGNTIYF. DNA of the CDR3: TGTGCCAGCAGCACAACAGGGGCTGGAAACACCATATATTTT.

The V and J genes are TRBV2 and TRBJ1-2; the match to TRBD1 covers 7 bases. Germline CDR1 is SNHLY and CDR2 is FYNNEI. This CDR3 has 12 residues. Trimming at V came to 11 bases and at J to 4 bases, leaving 7 bases not matched to a gene. The CDR3 loop is CALGQNPYGYTF. The CDR3 DNA is TGTGCCTTGGGACAGAACCCCTATGGCTACACCTTC.

The chain couples TRBV2 to TRBJ2-1; a possible D gene is TRBD1 (5 bases). Germline CDR1 SNHLY, CDR2 FYNNEI. V was cut by 1 base and J by 2 bases, with 12 bases left in between. The CDR3 totals 16 residues. The CDR3, as DNA: TGTGCCAGCAGTGAAGGCTGGCAGGGCCCCTACAATGAGCAGTTCTTC. Amino acids: CASSEGWQGPYNEQFF.

The genes are TRBV7-8 and TRBJ2-7; 7 bases are a match to TRBD2. V was pared by 0 bases and J by 0 bases, with 8 bases of the junction left unmatched. The CDR3 runs 17 residues. Germline CDR1 is SGHVS and CDR2 is FQNEAQ. The CDR3 DNA sequence: TGTGCCAGCAGCTTAGCGGGAGCGGGACTTAACTCCTACGAGCAGTACTTC. Encoded protein: CASSLAGAGLNSYEQYF. Supplemented by reference TRBV7-8 and TRBJ2-7, the full variable domain reads GAGVSQSPRYKVAKRGQDVALRCDPISGHVSLFWYQQALGQGPEFLTYFQNEAQLDKSGLPSDRFFAERPEGSVSTLKIQRTQQEDSAVYLCASSLAGAGLNSYEQYFGPGTRLTVT.

This clone was detected only a few times. This sample also contains other DNA sequences that code for the same CDR3. CDR3: CASSPAYEQYF. The CDR3 DNA is TGTGCCAGCAGCCCAGCCTACGAGCAGTACTTC. The chain uses TRBV7-2 and TRBJ2-7; no firm D call. CDR3 length: 11 residues. The V gene's germline CDR1 is SGHTA and CDR2 FQGNSA. V was shortened by 5 bases and J by 2 bases, with 4 bases between the two germline ends.

The rearrangement links TRBV9 to TRBJ2-2; possibly TRBD2 for D (6 bases). Trimming shortened V by 3 bases and J by 2 bases, and 20 bases separated the two germline ends. CDR1 and CDR2 from the germline V gene are SGDLS and YYNGEE. CDR3 length: 18 amino acids. The CDR3 nucleotides read TGTGCCAGCAGCGGGGGGGTCGTATCGCGGGTCAACACCGGGGAGCTGTTTTTT. It codes for CASSGGVVSRVNTGELFF.

The V call is TRBV29-1, the J call TRBJ2-7, with TRBD2 matching over 9 bases. Germline V gene data show CDR1 as SQVTM and CDR2 as ANQGSEA. Losses at the gene ends were 5 bases for V and 1 base for J; bases not matched to a gene: 3. There are 13 residues in the CDR3. The DNA of the CDR3 is TGCAGCGTTCTTAGCGGGAGTTCCTACGAGCAGTACTTC. It is translated as CSVLSGSSYEQYF.

Only a few counts were recorded for this clone. The chain uses TRBV6-2 or TRBV6-3 and TRBJ1-5; TRBD1 is a possible D gene (6 bases). The CDR3 is 15 amino acids. The V end lost 3 bases, the J end lost 1 base, and 10 bases lay between the germline ends. Germline CDR1 is MNHEY and CDR2 is SVGEGT. The DNA of the CDR3 is TGTGCCAGCAGTTATAGGGGGATCAGCAATCAGCCCCAGCATTTT. The encoded protein is CASSYRGISNQPQHF.

The J gene is TRBJ2-1, the V gene TRBV28; D might be TRBD1 (5 bases). Deletions cut 2 bases from V and 3 bases from J, with 14 bases between. The CDR3 totals 16 residues. Germline CDR1 and CDR2: MDHEN and SYDVKM. CDR3 coding DNA: TGTGCCAGCAGTTTAAAAGGGGTGCGTCTCTACAATGAGCAGTTCTTC. It is translated as CASSLKGVRLYNEQFF. Looking up the rest from reference TRBV28 and TRBJ2-1 gives the full variable domain: DVKVTQSSRYLVKRTGEKVFLECVQDMDHENMFWYRQDPGLGLRLIYFSYDVKMKEKGDIPEGYSVSREKKERFSLILESASTNQTSMYLCASSLKGVRLYNEQFFGPGTRLTVL.

This chain joins TRBV6-1 and TRBJ2-4; 9 bases line up with TRBD2. The CDR3 totals 14 residues. J lost 7 bases, V lost 3 bases, and 4 bases had no gene match. Germline assignment: CDR1 MNHNS and CDR2 SASEGT. CDR3 in amino acids: CASSDSGRGNIQYF. CDR3 DNA sequence: TGTGCCAGCAGTGATAGCGGGAGAGGGAACATTCAGTACTTC.

V and J are TRBV19 and TRBJ2-1, with 12 bases aligning to TRBD2. There are 16 residues in the CDR3. V was clipped by 7 bases and J by 4 bases; unmatched bases: 8. Germline lookup yields CDR1 LNHDA and CDR2 SQIVND (reference sequence). CDR3 sequence: CASTVTSGSLYNEQFF. CDR3 bases: TGTGCCAGTACCGTGACTAGCGGGAGCTTGTACAATGAGCAGTTCTTC. Combining the CDR3 with reference TRBV19 and TRBJ2-1 gives the whole variable domain DGGITQSPKYLFRKEGQNVTLSCEQNLNHDAMYWYRQDPGQGLRLIYYSQIVNDFQKGDIAEGYSVSREKKESFPLTVTSAQKNPTAFYLCASTVTSGSLYNEQFFGPGTRLTVL.

Only one count was recorded for this clone. CDR3 region: CASSPQGLLASGEQFF. In DNA form, the CDR3 reads TGTGCCAGCTCACCACAGGGTCTTTTGGCTAGCGGGGAGCAGTTCTTC. This chain links TRBV18 with TRBJ2-1; the match to TRBD2 covers 8 bases. Germline CDR1 and CDR2: KGHSH and LQKENI. J was trimmed by 10 bases and V by 1 base; bases with no gene match: 12. The CDR3 totals 16 residues. Variable domain in full (rest from reference TRBV18 and TRBJ2-1): NAGVMQNPRHLVRRRGQEARLRCSPMKGHSHVYWYRQLPEEGLKFMVYLQKENIIDESGMPKERFSAEFPKEGPSILRIQQVVRGDSAAYFCASSPQGLLASGEQFFGPGTRLTVL.

This chain joins TRBV24-1 and TRBJ2-5; D possibly corresponds to TRBD2 (6 bases). Germline CDR1 and CDR2: KGHDR and SFDVKD. The CDR3 length is 15 residues. V gave up 6 bases and J gave up 3 bases, with 16 bases separating them. Here the CDR3 DNA reads TGTGCCACCAGTCCCGGGACTCCGAGAGAAGAGACCCAGTACTTC. Its translation is CATSPGTPREETQYF.

This chain links TRBV4-3 with TRBJ2-7; tentative D call: TRBD2 (5 bases). V was shortened by 4 bases and J by 6 bases, with 13 bases between the two germline ends. The V gene's germline CDR1 is LGHNA and CDR2 YSLEER. This CDR3 contains 13 residues. CDR3 bases: TGCGCCAGCAGCCCCGCCAGGACTGGCGAGCAGTACTTC. Translated, it gives CASSPARTGEQYF.

The chain combines TRBV4-3 with TRBJ2-3; 10 nucleotides line up with TRBD2. This CDR3 has 16 amino acids. With 1 base clipped from V and 4 bases from J, the junction kept 5 bases outside the gene matches. Germline V gene sequence: CDR1 LGHNA, CDR2 YSLEER. The CDR3 sequence is CASSQALAGVSDTQYF. In DNA form, the CDR3 reads TGCGCCAGCAGCCAAGCCCTAGCGGGGGTGTCAGATACGCAGTATTTT.

V usage is TRBV28 and J usage is TRBJ2-4, with TRBD1 matching over 9 bases. Germline values: CDR1 MDHEN, CDR2 SYDVKM. This CDR3 is built from 15 residues. Trimming took 8 bases from V and 0 from J; bases not matched to a gene: 5. The CDR3 loop is CASCGTGLAKNIQYF. The CDR3 bases are TGTGCCAGCTGCGGGACAGGGCTAGCCAAAAACATTCAGTACTTC.

This chain uses TRBV30 with TRBJ2-7, with a tentative D call TRBD2 (6 bases). Trimming removed 1 base at V and 3 bases at J, with 10 bases between. The CDR3 covers 13 residues. Germline loops: CDR1 GTSNPN, CDR2 SVGIG (reference sequence). CDR3 amino acids: CAWSAGAGYEQYF. The DNA of the CDR3 is TGTGCCTGGAGTGCGGGAGCAGGCTACGAGCAGTACTTC.

The chain is built from TRBV9 and TRBJ2-3; 11 positions agree with TRBD2. The ends lost 3 bases at V and 2 bases at J; junction bases unmatched: 5. This CDR3 region has 16 residues. Germline V gene sequence: CDR1 SGDLS, CDR2 YYNGEE. The DNA of the CDR3 is TGTGCCAGCAGCGCCCGGGGACTAGCGGTCACAGATACGCAGTATTTT. Residues: CASSARGLAVTDTQYF. The full variable domain, completed using reference TRBV9 and TRBJ2-3, is DSGVTQTPKHLITATGQRVTLRCSPRSGDLSVYWYQQSLDQGLQFLIQYYNGEERAKGNILERFSAQQFPDLHSELNLSSLELGDSALYFCASSARGLAVTDTQYFGPGTRLTVL.